Reported below is one TCR beta chain. The sample is drawn from a study of blood T cell repertoires in COVID-19. Study details: From the United States, Italy and Spain came samples of acute and convalescent COVID-19. The analysed material was cDNA or gDNA that came from T cells, B-cell-depleted T cells, or PBMCs.

The method was immunoSEQ multiplex PCR; TCRdb's version includes in-frame clones alone and lacks a portion of them. Counted here are a few hundred thousand clones, roughly 83% occurring once; the ten biggest clones make up approximately 9.1%. The CDR3 has 11 amino acids. CDR1 SNHLY and CDR2 FYNNEI come from the germline V gene. The V end was cut by 3 bases, the J end by 9 bases, with 6 bases between. The chain has TRBV2 and TRBJ1-5; D gene uncertain. The TCR was taken from a man older than 75 with acute or convalescent COVID-19. Sequenced sample: peripheral blood. CDR3 sequence: CASSDPGPQHF. The CDR3 DNA is TGTGCCAGCAGTGACCCGGGGCCCCAGCATTTT.